This T cell receptor (beta chain) came from a study of identifying expanded T cells in peripheral blood. The CDR3 runs to 16 residues. Germline V gene data show CDR1 as LGHNA and CDR2 as YNFKEQ. V was pared by 3 bases and J by 1 base, with 5 bases of the junction left unmatched. TCRdb's copy holds only in-frame clones and misses some; the assay was immunoSEQ multiplex PCR. The sample has 84,000 or so clones, about nine tenths seen once. The V gene is TRBV4-2, the J gene TRBJ2-2; 7 bases line up with TRBD2. The clonotype was recovered from a person aged 18-70 years in good health. The sequenced sample was blood. In DNA form, the CDR3 reads TGTGCCAGCAGCCAGTTAGGCGGGGGGAACACCGGGGAGCTGTTTTTT. Amino acid sequence: CASSQLGGGNTGELFF.